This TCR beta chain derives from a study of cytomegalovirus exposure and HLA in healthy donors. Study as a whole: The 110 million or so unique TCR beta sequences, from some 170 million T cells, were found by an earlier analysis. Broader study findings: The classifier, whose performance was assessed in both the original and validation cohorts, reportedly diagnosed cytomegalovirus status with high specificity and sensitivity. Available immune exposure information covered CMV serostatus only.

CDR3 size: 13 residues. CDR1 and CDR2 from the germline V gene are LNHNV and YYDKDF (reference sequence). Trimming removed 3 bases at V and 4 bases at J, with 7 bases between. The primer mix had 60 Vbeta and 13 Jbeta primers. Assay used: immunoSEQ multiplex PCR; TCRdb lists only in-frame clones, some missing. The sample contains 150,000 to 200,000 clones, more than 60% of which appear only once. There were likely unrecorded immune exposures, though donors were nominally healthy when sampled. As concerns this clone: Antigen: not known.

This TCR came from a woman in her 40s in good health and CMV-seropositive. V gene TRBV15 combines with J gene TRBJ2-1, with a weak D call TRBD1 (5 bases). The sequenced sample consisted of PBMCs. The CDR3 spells CATSRSGYNEQFF. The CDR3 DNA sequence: TGTGCCACCAGCAGGTCAGGGTACAATGAGCAGTTCTTC.